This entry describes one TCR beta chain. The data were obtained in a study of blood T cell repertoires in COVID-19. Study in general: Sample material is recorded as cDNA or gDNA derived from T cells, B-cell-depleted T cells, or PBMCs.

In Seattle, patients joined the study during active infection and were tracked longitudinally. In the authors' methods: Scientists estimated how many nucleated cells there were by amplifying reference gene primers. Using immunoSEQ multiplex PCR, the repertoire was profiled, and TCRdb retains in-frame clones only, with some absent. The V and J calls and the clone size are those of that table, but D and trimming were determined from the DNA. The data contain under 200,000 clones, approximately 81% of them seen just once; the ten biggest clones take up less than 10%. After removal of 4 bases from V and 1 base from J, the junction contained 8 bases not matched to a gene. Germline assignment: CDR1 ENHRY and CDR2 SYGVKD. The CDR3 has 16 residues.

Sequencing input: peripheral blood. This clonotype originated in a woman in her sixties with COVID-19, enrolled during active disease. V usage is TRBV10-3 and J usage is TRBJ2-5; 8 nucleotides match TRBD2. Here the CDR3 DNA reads TGTGCCATCAGTGGGGCGGGGGGCTTGGTCCAAGAGACCCAGTACTTC. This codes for CAISGAGGLVQETQYF.